This T cell receptor (beta chain) emerged from a study of radiation and T cells in renal cell carcinoma. Profiled with immunoSEQ multiplex PCR; TCRdb holds only in-frame clones, not every one. The sample carries some 150,000 clones, 80% to 90% recorded once. The time point here: blood 4 weeks post-SBRT, at nephrectomy. Treatment: 15 Gy SBRT to primary tumor, nephrectomy 4 weeks later. Germline lookup yields CDR1 MNHEY and CDR2 SMNVEV (reference sequence). This CDR3 has 13 residues. Trimming removed 5 bases from V and 5 bases from J, with 12 bases in between. This chain links TRBV27 with TRBJ2-5; D might be TRBD1 (6 bases). This clonotype was sampled from a woman aged 45-60 years with renal cell carcinoma. Sequencing was performed on blood, taken from a patient whose treatment included radiotherapy and nephrectomy. The CDR3 DNA is TGTGCCAGCAGTGCACAGGGTATCGAGACCCAGTACTTC. The encoded protein is CASSAQGIETQYF.